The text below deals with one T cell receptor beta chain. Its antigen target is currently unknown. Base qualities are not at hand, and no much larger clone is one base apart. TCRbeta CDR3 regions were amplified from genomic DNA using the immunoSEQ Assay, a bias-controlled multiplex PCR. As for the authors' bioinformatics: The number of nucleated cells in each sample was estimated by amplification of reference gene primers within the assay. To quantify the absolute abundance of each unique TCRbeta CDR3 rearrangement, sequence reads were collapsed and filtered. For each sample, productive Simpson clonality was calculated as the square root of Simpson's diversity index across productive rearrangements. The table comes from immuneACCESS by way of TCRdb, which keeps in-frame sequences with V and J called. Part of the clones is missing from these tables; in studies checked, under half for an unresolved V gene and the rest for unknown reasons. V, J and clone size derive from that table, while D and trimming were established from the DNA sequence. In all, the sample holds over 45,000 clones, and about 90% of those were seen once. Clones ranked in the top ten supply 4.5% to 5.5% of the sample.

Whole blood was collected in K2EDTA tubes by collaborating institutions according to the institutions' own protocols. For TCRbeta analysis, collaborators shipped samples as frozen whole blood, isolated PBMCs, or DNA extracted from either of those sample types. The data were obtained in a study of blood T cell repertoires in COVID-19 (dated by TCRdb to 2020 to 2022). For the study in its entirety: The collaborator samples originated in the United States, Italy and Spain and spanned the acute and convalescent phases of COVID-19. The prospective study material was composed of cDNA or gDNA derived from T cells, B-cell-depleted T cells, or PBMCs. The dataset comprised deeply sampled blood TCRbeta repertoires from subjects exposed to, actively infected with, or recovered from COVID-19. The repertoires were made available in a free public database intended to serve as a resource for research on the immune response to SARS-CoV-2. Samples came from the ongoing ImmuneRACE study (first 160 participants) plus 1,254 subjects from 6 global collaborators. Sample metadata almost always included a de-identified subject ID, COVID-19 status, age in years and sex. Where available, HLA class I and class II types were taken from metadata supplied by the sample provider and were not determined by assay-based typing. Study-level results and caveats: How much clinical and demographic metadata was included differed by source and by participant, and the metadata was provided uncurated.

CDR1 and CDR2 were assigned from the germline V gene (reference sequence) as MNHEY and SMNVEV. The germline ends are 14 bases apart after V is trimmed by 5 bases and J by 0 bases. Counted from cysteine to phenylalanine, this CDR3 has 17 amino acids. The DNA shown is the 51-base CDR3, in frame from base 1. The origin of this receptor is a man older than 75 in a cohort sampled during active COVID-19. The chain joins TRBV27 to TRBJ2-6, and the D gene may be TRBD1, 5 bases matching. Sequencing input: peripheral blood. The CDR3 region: CASSIQTGYSGANVLTF. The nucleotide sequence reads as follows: TGTGCCAGCAGTATACAAACAGGTTACTCTGGGGCCAACGTCCTGACTTTC.